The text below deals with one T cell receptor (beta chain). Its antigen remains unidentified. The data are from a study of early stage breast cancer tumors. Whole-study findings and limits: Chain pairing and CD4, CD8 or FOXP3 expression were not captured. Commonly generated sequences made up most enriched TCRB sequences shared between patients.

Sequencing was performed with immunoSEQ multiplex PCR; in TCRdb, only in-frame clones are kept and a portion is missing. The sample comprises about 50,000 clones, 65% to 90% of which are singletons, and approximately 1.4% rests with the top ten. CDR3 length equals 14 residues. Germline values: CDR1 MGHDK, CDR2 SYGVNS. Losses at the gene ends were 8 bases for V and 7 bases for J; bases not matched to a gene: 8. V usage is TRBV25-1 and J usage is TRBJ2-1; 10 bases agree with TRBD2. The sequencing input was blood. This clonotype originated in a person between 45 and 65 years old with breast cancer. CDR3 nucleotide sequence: TGTGCCAGCGGGAGAGCGGGAGGGCCGAATGAGCAGTTCTTC. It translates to CASGRAGGPNEQFF.